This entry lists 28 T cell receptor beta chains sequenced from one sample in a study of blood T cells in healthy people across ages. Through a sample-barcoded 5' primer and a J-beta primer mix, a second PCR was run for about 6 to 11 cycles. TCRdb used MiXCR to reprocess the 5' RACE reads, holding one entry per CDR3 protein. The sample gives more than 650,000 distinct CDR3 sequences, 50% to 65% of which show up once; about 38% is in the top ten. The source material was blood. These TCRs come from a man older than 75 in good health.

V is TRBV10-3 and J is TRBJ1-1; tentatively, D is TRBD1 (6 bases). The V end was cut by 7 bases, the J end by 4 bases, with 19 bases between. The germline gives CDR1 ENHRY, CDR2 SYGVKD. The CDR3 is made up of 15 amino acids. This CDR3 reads CAITSLQGLGTEAFF. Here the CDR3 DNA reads TGTGCCATCACCTCGCTACAGGGTTTGGGCACTGAAGCTTTCTTT.

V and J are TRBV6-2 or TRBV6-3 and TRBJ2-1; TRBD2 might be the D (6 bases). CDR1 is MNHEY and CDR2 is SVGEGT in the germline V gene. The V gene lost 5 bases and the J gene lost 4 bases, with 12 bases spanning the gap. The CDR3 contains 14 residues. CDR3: CASSVTSLYNEQFF. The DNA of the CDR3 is TGTGCCAGCAGTGTAACTAGCCTTTACAATGAGCAGTTCTTC.

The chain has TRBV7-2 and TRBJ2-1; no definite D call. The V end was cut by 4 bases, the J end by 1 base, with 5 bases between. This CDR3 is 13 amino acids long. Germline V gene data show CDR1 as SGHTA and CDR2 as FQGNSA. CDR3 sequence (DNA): TGTGCCAGCAGCTACACATCCTACAATGAGCAGTTCTTC. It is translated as CASSYTSYNEQFF. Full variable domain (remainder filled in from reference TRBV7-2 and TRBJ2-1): GAGVSQSPSNKVTEKGKDVELRCDPISGHTALYWYRQSLGQGLEFLIYFQGNSAPDKSGLPSDRFSAERTGGSVSTLTIQRTQQEDSAVYLCASSYTSYNEQFFGPGTRLTVL.

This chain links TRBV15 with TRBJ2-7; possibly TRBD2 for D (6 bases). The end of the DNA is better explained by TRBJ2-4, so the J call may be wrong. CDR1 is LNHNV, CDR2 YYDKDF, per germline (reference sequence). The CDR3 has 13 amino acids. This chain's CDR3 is CATGTPKEGIQYF. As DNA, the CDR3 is TGTGCCACCGGCACCCCTAAGGAGGGCATTCAGTACTTC.

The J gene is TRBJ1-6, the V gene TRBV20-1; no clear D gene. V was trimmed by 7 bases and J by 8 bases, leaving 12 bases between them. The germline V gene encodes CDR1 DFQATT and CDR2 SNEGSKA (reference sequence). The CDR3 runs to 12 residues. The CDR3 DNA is TGCAGTGTCTGGAGTGGTTATTCACCCCTCCACTTT. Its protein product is CSVWSGYSPLHF.

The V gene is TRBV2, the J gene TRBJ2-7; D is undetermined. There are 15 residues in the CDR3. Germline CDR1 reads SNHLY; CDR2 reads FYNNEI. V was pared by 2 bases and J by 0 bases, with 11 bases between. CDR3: CASSEFRADSYEQYF. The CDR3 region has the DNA TGTGCCAGCAGTGAATTCCGCGCAGACTCCTACGAGCAGTACTTC.

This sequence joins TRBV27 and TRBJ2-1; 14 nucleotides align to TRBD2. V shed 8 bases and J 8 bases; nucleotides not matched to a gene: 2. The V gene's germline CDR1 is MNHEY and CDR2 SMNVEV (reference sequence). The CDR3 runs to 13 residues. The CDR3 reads CASRLAGGHEQFF. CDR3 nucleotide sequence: TGTGCCAGCCGACTAGCGGGAGGGCATGAGCAGTTCTTC.

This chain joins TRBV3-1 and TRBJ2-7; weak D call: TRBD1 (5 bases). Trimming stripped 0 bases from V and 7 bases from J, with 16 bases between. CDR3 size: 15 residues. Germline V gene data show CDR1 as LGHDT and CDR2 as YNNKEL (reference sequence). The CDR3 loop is CASSQDRALGNEQYF. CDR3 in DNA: TGTGCCAGCAGCCAAGACAGGGCTCTGGGGAATGAGCAGTACTTC.

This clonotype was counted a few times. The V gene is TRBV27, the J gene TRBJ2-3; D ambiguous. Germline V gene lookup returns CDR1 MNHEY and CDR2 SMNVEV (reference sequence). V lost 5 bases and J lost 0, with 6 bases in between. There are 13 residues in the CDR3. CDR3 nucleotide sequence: TGTGCCAGCAGTCACCCTAGCACAGATACGCAGTATTTT. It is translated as CASSHPSTDTQYF.

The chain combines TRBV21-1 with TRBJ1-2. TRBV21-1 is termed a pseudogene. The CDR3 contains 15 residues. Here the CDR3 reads CASGLTSASNYGYTF. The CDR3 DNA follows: TGTGCCAGCGGTCTGACGAGCGCCTCTAACTATGGCTACACCTTC.

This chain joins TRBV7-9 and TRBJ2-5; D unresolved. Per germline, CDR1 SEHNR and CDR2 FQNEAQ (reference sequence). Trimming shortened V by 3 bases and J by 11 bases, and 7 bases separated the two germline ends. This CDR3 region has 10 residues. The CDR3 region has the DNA TGTGCCAGCAGCTTGCTTGAGCAGTACTTC. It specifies CASSLLEQYF.

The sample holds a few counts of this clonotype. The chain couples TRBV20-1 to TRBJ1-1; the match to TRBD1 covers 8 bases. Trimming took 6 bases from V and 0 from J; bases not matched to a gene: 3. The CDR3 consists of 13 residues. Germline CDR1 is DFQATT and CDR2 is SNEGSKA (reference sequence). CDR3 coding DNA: TGCAGTGCGCCGGGACAGGTGAACACTGAAGCTTTCTTT. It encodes CSAPGQVNTEAFF.

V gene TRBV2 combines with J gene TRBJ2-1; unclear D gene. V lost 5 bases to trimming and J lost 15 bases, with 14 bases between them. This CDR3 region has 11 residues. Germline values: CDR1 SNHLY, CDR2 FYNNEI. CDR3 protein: CASSITRALFF. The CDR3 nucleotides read TGTGCCAGCAGTATTACAAGGGCTTTGTTCTTC.

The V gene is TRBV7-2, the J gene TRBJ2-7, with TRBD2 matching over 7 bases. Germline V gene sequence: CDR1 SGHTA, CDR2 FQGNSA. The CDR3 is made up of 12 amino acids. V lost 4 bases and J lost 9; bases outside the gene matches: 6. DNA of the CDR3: TGTGCCAGCAGCTGGGGCGGGGGACGGCAGTACTTC. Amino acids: CASSWGGGRQYF. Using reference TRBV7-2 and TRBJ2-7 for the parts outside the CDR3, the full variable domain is GAGVSQSPSNKVTEKGKDVELRCDPISGHTALYWYRQSLGQGLEFLIYFQGNSAPDKSGLPSDRFSAERTGGSVSTLTIQRTQQEDSAVYLCASSWGGGRQYFGPGTRLTVT.

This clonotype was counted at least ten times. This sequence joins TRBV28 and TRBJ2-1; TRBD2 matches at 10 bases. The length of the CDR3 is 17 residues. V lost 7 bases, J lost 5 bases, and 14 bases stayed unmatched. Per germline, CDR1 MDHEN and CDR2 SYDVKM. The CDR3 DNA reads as TGTGCCAGCACCCCTTCCCGAGCGGGAGGGCCAAACAATGAGCAGTTCTTC. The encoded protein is CASTPSRAGGPNNEQFF.

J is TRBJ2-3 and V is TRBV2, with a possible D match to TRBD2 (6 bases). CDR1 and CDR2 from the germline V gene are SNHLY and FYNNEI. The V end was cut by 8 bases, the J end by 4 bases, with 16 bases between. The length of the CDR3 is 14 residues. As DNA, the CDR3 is TGTGCCAGCGTAGGGGCGGGACGTGCAGATACGCAGTATTTT. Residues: CASVGAGRADTQYF.

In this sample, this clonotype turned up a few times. The DNA for the CDR3 is TGCGCCAGCAATCAGAGGGGGGGCGAAGAGACCCAGTACTTC. Translation gives CASNQRGGEETQYF. J is TRBJ2-5 and V is TRBV5-1; TRBD2 is a possible D gene (7 bases). V was shortened by 6 bases and J by 3 bases, with 15 bases between the two germline ends. This CDR3 spans 14 amino acids. Per the germline V gene, CDR1 is SGHRS and CDR2 is YFSETQ. Full variable domain (rest looked up from reference TRBV5-1 and TRBJ2-5): KAGVTQTPRYLIKTRGQQVTLSCSPISGHRSVSWYQQTPGQGLQFLFEYFSETQRNKGNFPGRFSGRQFSNSRSEMNVSTLELGDSALYLCASNQRGGEETQYFGPGTRLLVL.

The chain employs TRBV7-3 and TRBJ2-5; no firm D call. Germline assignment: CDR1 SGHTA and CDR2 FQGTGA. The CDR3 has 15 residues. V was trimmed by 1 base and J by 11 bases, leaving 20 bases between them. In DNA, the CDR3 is TGTGCCAGCAGCTTAATGGGGTTCTCCTACAATGAGCAGTACTTC. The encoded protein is CASSLMGFSYNEQYF.

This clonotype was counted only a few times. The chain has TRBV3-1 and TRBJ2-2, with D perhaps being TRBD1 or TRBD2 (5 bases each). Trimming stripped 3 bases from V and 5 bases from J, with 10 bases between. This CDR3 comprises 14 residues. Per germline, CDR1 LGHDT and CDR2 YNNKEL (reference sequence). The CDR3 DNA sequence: TGTGCCAGCAGCCAGAGGGGAGAAACCGGGGAGCTGTTTTTT. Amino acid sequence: CASSQRGETGELFF.

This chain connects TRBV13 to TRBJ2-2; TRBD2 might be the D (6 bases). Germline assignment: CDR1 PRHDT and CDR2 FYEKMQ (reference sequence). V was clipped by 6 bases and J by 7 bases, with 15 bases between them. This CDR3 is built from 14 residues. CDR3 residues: CASRTTHGGGELFF. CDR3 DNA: TGTGCCAGCAGAACGACTCACGGGGGCGGGGAGCTGTTTTTT.

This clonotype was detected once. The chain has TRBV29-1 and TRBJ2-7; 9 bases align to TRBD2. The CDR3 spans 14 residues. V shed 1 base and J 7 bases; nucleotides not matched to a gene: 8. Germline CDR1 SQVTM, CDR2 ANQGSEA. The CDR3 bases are TGCAGCGTTGAAGGCGGGAGGGCCGTGGATGAGCAGTACTTC. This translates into CSVEGGRAVDEQYF.

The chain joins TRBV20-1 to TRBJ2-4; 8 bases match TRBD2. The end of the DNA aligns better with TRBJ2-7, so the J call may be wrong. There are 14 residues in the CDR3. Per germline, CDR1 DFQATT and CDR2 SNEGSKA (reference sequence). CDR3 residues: CSPRGAGAPYEQYF. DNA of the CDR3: TGCAGTCCCCGAGGAGCGGGAGCCCCCTACGAGCAGTACTTC.

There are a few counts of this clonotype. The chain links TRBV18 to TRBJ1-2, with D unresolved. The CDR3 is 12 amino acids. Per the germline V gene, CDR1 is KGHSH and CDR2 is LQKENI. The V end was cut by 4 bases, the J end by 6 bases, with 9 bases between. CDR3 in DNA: TGTGCCAGCTCACTGGGGAAGGATGGCTACACCTTC. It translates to CASSLGKDGYTF.

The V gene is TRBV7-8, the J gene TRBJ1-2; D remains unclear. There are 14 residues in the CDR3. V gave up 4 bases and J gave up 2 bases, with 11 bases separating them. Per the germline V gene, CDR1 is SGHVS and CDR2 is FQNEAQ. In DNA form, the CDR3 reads TGTGCCAGCAGCTCCGGTAACCTAAACTATGGCTACACCTTC. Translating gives CASSSGNLNYGYTF.

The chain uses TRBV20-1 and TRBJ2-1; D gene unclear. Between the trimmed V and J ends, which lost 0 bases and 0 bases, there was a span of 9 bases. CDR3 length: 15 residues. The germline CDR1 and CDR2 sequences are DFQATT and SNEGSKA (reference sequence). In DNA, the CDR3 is TGCAGTGCTAGAGATCTGAGTAGCTCCTACAATGAGCAGTTCTTC. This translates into CSARDLSSSYNEQFF.

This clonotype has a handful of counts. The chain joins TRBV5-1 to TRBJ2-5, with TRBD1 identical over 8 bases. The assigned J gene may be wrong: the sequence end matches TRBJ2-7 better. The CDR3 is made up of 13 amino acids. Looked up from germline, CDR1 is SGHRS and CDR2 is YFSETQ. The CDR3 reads CANSDREWHEQYF. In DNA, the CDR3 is TGCGCCAACTCGGACAGGGAGTGGCACGAGCAGTACTTC.

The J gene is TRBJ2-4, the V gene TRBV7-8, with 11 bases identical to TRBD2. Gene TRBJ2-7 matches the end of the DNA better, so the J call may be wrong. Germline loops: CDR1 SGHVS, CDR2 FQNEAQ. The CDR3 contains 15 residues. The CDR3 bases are TGTGCCAGCAGCTGGGGACTAGCGGAGTACTACGAGCAGTACTTC. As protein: CASSWGLAEYYEQYF.

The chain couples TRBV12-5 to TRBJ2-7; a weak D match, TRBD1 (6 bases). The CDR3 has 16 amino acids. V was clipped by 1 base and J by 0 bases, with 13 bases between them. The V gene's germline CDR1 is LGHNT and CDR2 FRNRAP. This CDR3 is CASGLDNRESSYEQYF. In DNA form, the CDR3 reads TGTGCTAGTGGTTTGGATAACAGGGAGAGCTCCTACGAGCAGTACTTC.